A single sample gave rise to the 8 T cell receptor beta chains below, sequenced in a study of neurological immune-mediated disorders. TCRdb re-derived calls from the 5' RACE reads in MiXCR, one entry per CDR3 protein. The table has over 65,000 distinct CDR3 sequences, approximately 2.4% seen once. The sequenced sample consisted of PBMCs. These receptors all stem from a woman in her twenties or thirties with multiple sclerosis.

This clonotype was detected ten times or more. The V call is TRBV5-6, the J call TRBJ1-1, with D possibly TRBD1 on 5 matching bases. V shed 5 bases and J shed 3 bases, with 11 bases lying between them. Germline V gives CDR1 SGHDT, CDR2 YYEEEE. This CDR3 region has 13 residues. CDR3 residues: CASSFPGHTEAFF. CDR3 in DNA: TGTGCCAGCAGTTTCCCAGGGCACACTGAAGCTTTCTTT.

This clonotype was counted at least ten times. The chain combines TRBV12-3 or TRBV12-4 with TRBJ2-1; 8 bases match TRBD2. The CDR3 spans 17 residues. The V and J ends lost 2 bases and 0 bases, in that order; junction bases with no gene match: 6. The DNA for the CDR3 is TGTGCCAGCAGTTTAACTAGCGGATTGAGCTCCTACAATGAGCAGTTCTTC. As protein: CASSLTSGLSSYNEQFF.

Comment on this clonotype: One base away lies a much larger clone, so this may be a sequencing read error. V and J are TRBV24-1 and TRBJ1-5; TRBD1 might be the D (6 bases). Per germline, CDR1 KGHDR and CDR2 SFDVKD. There are 14 residues in the CDR3. The CDR3 DNA reads TGTGCCACCAGTGATCAAACTTGGGGGCAGCACCAGCATTTT. Translating gives CATSDQTWGQHQHF.

This clonotype occurred many times. V and J are TRBV7-9 and TRBJ2-1; 11 bases map to TRBD2. Germline V gene lookup returns CDR1 SEHNR and CDR2 FQNEAQ (reference sequence). The ends lost 7 bases at V and 8 bases at J; junction bases unmatched: 10. The CDR3 spans 15 residues. Here the CDR3 DNA reads TGTGCCAGCACGGTAGCGGGAGGGCCTGGCGATGAGCAGTTCTTC. It is translated as CASTVAGGPGDEQFF.

At least ten counts were recorded for this clonotype. The chain employs TRBV20-1 and TRBJ2-5; D remains ambiguous. In germline, CDR1 is DFQATT, CDR2 SNEGSKA (reference sequence). The CDR3 has 14 amino acids. V lost 0 bases and J 1 base, leaving 9 bases between the germline ends. This chain's CDR3 is CSAREGAPQETQYF. In nucleotides, the CDR3 is TGCAGTGCTAGAGAGGGTGCCCCCCAAGAGACCCAGTACTTC.

This clonotype was recorded many times. The chain uses TRBV5-1 and TRBJ2-5, with 10 bases that match TRBD1. From germline, CDR1 is SGHRS and CDR2 YFSETQ. V lost 2 bases and J lost 5; bases outside the gene matches: 12. The CDR3 has 17 residues. This CDR3 reads CASSFSPGQGIWETQYF. The CDR3 DNA reads as TGCGCCAGCAGCTTTTCACCGGGACAGGGGATATGGGAGACCCAGTACTTC.

This clonotype was recorded many times. The chain employs TRBV18 and TRBJ1-4, with TRBD1 matching 10 bases. With V trimmed by 4 bases and J by 5 bases, 10 bases remained unmatched. The CDR3 is made up of 17 amino acids. CDR1 and CDR2 from the germline V gene are KGHSH and LQKENI. The CDR3 reads CASSHRDRGLENEKLFF. The CDR3 region has the DNA TGTGCCAGCTCACACCGGGACAGGGGACTGGAGAATGAAAAACTGTTTTTT.

This clonotype has ten or more counts. The V and J genes are TRBV7-2 and TRBJ2-3, with D possibly being TRBD1 or TRBD2 (5 bases each). The V and J ends lost 2 bases and 6 bases respectively, with 9 bases between them. Per the germline V gene, CDR1 is SGHTA and CDR2 is FQGNSA. CDR3 length equals 13 residues. Written as DNA, the CDR3 is TGTGCCAGCAGCTTATCGTGGGGGGATACGCAGTATTTT. It encodes CASSLSWGDTQYF. The variable domain in full, completed from reference TRBV7-2 and TRBJ2-3, reads GAGVSQSPSNKVTEKGKDVELRCDPISGHTALYWYRQSLGQGLEFLIYFQGNSAPDKSGLPSDRFSAERTGGSVSTLTIQRTQQEDSAVYLCASSLSWGDTQYFGPGTRLTVL.